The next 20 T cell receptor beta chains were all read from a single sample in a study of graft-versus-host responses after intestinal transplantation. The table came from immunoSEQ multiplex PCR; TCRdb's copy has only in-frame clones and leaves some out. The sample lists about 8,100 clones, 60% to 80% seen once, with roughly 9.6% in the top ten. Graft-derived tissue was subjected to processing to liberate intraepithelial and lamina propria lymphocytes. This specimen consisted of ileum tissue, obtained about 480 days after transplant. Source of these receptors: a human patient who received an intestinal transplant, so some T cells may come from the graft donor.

This CDR3 reads CASSLKTDHTGELFF. CDR3 sequence (DNA): TGCGCCAGCAGCTTAAAGACGGACCACACCGGGGAGCTGTTTTTT. The chain combines TRBV5-1 with TRBJ2-2, with D unresolved. V was shortened by 2 bases and J by 3 bases, with 11 bases between the two germline ends. The CDR3 runs to 15 residues. Germline V gene data show CDR1 as SGHRS and CDR2 as YFSETQ.

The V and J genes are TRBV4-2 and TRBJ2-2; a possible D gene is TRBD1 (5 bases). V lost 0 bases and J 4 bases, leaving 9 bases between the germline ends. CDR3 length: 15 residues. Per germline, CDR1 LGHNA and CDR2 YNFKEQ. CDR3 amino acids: CASSQDTGGTGELFF. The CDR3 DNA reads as TGTGCCAGCAGCCAAGATACAGGCGGCACCGGGGAGCTGTTTTTT.

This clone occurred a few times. The CDR3 loop reads CASSLGYEQYV. As DNA, the CDR3 is TGTGCCAGCTCCCTTGGCTACGAGCAGTACGTC. The V and J genes are TRBV18 and TRBJ2-7; D is unclear. The CDR3 extends over 11 amino acids. Germline values: CDR1 KGHSH, CDR2 LQKENI. V was shortened by 6 bases and J by 3 bases, with 6 bases between the two germline ends.

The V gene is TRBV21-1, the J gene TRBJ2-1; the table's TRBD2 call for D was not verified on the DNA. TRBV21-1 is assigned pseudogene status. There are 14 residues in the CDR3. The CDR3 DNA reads TGTGCCAGCCGACTGGCGGGGGGGAACAATGAGCAGTTCTTC. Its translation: CASRLAGGNNEQFF.

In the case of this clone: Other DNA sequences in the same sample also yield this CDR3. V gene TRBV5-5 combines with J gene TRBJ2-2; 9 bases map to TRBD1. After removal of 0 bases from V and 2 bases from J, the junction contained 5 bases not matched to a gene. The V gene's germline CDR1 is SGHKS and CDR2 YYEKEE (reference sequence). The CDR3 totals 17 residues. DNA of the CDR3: TGTGCCAGCAGCTTGGACCCGGGACAGGGTAACACCGGGGAGCTGTTTTTT. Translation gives CASSLDPGQGNTGELFF.

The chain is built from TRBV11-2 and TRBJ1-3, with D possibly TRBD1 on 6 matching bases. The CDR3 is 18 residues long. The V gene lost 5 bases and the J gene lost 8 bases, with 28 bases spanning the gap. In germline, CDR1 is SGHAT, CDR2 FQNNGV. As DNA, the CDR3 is TGTGCCAGCAGCCAAGTCTTCCCCCATAGGGACAATGAGGACACCATATATTTT. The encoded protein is CASSQVFPHRDNEDTIYF.

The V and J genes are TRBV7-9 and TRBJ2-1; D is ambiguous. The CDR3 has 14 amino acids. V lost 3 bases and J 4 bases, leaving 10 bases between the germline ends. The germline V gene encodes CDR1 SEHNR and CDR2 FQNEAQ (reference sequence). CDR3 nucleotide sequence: TGTGCCAGCAGCTTGGAAGATGGGTACAATGAGCAGTTCTTC. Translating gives CASSLEDGYNEQFF.

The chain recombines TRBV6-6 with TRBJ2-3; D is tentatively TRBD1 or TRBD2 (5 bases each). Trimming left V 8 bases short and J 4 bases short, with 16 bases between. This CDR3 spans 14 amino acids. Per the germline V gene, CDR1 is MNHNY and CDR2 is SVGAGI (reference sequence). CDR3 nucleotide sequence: TGTGCCAGCCGCACGGGACCCCAGGCAGATACGCAGTATTTT. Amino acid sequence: CASRTGPQADTQYF.

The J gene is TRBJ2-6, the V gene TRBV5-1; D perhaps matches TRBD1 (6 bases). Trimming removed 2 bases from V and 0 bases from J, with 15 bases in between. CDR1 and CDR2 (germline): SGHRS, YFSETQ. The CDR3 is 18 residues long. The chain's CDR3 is CASSFAGVTGSGANVLTF. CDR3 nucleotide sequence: TGCGCCAGCAGCTTTGCAGGGGTTACCGGCTCTGGGGCCAACGTCCTGACTTTC.

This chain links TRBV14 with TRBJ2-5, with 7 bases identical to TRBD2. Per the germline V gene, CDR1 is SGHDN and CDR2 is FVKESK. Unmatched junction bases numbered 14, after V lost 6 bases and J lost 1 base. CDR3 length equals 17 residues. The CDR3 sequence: CASSWTWASGFQETQYF. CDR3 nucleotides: TGTGCCAGCAGTTGGACGTGGGCTAGCGGATTCCAAGAGACCCAGTACTTC. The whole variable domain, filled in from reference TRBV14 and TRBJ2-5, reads EAGVTQFPSHSVIEKGQTVTLRCDPISGHDNLYWYRRVMGKEIKFLLHFVKESKQDESGMPNNRFLAERTGGTYSTLKVQPAELEDSGVYFCASSWTWASGFQETQYFGPGTRLLVL.

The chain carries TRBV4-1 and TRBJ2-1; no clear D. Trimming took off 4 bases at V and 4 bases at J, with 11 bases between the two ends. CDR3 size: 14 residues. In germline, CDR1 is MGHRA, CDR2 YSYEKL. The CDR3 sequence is CASSPWAQYNEQFF. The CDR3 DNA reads TGCGCCAGCAGCCCTTGGGCCCAATACAATGAGCAGTTCTTC.

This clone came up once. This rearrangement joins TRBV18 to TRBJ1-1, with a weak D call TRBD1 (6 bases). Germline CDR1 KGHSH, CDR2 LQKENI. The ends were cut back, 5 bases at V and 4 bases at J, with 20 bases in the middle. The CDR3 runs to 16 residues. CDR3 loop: CASSTKRGGISTEAFF. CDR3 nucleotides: TGTGCCAGCTCAACAAAAAGAGGGGGTATTAGCACTGAAGCTTTCTTT.

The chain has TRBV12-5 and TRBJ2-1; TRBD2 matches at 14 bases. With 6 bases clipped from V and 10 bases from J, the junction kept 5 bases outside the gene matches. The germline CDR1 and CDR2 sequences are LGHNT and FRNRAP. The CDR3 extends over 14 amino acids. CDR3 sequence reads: CASGPGLAGEEQFF. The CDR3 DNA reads TGTGCTAGTGGGCCGGGACTAGCGGGAGAGGAGCAGTTCTTC. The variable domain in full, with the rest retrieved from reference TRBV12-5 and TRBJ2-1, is DARVTQTPRHKVTEMGQEVTMRCQPILGHNTVFWYRQTMMQGLELLAYFRNRAPLDDSGMPKDRFSAEMPDATLATLKIQPSEPRDSAVYFCASGPGLAGEEQFFGPGTRLTVL.

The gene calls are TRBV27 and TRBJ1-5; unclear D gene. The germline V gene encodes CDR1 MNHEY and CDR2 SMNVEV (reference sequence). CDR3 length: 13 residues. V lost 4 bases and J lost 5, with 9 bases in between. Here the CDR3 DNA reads TGTGCCAGCAGTTGGGCCTGGGATCAGCCCCAGCATTTT. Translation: CASSWAWDQPQHF.

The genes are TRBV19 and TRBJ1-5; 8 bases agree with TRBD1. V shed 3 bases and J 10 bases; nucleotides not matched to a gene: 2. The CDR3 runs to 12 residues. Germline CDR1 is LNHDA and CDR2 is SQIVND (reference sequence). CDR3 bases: TGTGCCAGTAGTATGGGGACAGGCCCCCAGCATTTT. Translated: CASSMGTGPQHF.

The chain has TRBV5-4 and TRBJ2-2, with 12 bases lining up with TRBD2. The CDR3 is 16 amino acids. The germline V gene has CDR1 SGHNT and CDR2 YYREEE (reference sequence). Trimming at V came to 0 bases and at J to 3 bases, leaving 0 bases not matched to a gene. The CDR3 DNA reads TGTGCCAGCAGCTTGGGACTAGCGGGGGACACCGGGGAGCTGTTTTTT. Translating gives CASSLGLAGDTGELFF.

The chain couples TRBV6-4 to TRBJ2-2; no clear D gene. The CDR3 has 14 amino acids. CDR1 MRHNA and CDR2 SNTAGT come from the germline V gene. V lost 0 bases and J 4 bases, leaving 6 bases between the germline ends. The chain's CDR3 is CASSDSLATGELFF. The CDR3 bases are TGTGCCAGCAGTGACTCCCTGGCCACCGGGGAGCTGTTTTTT.

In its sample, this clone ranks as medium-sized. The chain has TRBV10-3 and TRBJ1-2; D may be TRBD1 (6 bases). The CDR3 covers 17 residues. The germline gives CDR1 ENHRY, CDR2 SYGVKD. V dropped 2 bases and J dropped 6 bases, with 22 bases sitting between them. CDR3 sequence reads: CAISEPGPGGGPNGYTF. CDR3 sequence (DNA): TGTGCCATCAGTGAGCCAGGCCCCGGGGGGGGCCCCAATGGCTACACCTTC.

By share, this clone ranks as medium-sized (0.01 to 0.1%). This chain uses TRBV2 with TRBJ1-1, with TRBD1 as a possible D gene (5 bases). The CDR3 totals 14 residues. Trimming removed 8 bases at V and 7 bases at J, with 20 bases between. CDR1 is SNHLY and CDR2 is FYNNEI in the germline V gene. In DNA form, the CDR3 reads TGTGCCAGCTGCACCGGCGTGGGGCTAGGTGAAGCTTTCTTT. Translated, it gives CASCTGVGLGEAFF.

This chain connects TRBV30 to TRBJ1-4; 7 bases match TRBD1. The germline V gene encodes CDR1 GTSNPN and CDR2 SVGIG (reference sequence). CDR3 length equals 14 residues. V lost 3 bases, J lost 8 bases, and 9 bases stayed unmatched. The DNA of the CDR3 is TGTGCCTGGAGCTTACAGGGGCCGGGAGAAAAACTGTTTTTT. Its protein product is CAWSLQGPGEKLFF.